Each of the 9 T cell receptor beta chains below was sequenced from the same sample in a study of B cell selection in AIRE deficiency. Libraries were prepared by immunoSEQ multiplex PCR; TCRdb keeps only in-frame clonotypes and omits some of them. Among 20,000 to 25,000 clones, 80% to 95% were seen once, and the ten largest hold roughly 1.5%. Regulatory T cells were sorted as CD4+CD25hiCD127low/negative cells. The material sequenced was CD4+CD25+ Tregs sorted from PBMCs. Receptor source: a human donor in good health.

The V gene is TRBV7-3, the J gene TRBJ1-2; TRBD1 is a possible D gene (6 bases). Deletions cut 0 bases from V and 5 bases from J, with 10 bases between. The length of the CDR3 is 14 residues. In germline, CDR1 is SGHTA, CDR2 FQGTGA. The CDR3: CASSLTGTNYGYTF. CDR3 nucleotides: TGTGCCAGCAGCTTAACGGGGACAAATTATGGCTACACCTTC.

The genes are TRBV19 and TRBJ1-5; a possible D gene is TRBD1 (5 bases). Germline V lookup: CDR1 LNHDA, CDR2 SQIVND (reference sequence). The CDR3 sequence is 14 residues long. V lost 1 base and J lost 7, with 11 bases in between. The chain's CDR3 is CASSIVVGDQPQHF. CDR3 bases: TGTGCCAGTAGTATAGTAGTAGGGGACCAGCCCCAGCATTTT. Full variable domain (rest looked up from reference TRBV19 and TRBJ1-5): DGGITQSPKYLFRKEGQNVTLSCEQNLNHDAMYWYRQDPGQGLRLIYYSQIVNDFQKGDIAEGYSVSREKKESFPLTVTSAQKNPTAFYLCASSIVVGDQPQHFGDGTRLSIL.

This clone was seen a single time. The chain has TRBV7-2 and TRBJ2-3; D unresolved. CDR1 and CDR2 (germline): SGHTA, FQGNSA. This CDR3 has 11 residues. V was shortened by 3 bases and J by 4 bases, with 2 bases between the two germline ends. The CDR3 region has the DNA TGTGCCAGCAGCTTTTCAGATACGCAGTATTTT. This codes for CASSFSDTQYF. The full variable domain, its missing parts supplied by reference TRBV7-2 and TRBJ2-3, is GAGVSQSPSNKVTEKGKDVELRCDPISGHTALYWYRQSLGQGLEFLIYFQGNSAPDKSGLPSDRFSAERTGGSVSTLTIQRTQQEDSAVYLCASSFSDTQYFGPGTRLTVL.

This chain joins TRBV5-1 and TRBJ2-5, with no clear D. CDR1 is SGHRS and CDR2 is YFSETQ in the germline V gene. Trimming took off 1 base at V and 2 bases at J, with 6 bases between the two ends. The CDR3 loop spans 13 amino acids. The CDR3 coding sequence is TGCGCCAGCAGCTTGACACGACAAGAGACCCAGTACTTC. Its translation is CASSLTRQETQYF.

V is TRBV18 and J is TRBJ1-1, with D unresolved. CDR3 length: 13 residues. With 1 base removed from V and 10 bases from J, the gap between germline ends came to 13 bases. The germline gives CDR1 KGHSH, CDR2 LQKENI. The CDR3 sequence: CASSPLDQEGAFF. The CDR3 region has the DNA TGTGCCAGCTCACCACTGGATCAAGAGGGAGCTTTCTTT.

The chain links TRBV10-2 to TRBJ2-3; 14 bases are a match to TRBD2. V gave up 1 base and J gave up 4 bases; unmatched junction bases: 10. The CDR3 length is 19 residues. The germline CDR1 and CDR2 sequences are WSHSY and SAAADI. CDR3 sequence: CASSELAPGTSGRADTQYF. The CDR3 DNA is TGCGCCAGCAGTGAGTTGGCTCCCGGGACTAGCGGGAGAGCAGATACGCAGTATTTT.

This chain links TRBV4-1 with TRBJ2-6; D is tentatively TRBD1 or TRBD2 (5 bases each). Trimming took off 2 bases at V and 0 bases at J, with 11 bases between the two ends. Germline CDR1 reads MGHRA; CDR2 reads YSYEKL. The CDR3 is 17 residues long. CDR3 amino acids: CASSQLPGRSGANVLTF. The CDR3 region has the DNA TGCGCCAGCAGCCAACTCCCGGGACGCTCTGGGGCCAACGTCCTGACTTTC.

The DNA of the CDR3 is TGTGCCAGCAGTCCACCGAGCAATGAAAAACTGTTTTTT. Translation: CASSPPSNEKLFF. This rearrangement joins TRBV25-1 to TRBJ1-4; D is unresolved. This CDR3 spans 13 amino acids. With 5 bases removed from V and 5 bases from J, the gap between germline ends came to 9 bases. Germline V CDR1 and CDR2: MGHDK, SYGVNS.

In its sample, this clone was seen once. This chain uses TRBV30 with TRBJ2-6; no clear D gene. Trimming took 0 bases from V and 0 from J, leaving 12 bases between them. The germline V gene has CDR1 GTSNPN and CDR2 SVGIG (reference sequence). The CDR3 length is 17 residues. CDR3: CAWSVLSGISGANVLTF. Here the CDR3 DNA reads TGTGCCTGGAGTGTATTGAGTGGGATCTCTGGGGCCAACGTCCTGACTTTC.